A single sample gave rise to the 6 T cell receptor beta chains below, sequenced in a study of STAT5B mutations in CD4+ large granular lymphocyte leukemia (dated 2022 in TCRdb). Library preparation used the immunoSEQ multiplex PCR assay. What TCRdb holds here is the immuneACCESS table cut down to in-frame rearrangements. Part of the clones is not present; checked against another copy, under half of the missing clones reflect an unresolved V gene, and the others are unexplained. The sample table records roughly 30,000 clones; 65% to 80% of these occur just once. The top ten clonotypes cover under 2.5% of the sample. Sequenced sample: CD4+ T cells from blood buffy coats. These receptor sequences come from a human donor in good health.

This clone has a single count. The CDR3 here is CASSEVAMGANTQYF. CDR3 DNA: TGTGCCAGCAGTGAAGTCGCAATGGGGGCGAATACGCAGTATTTT. The V gene is TRBV6-1, the J gene TRBJ2-3, with a tentative D call TRBD1 (6 bases). The V end was cut by 1 base, the J end by 7 bases, with 15 bases between. From germline, CDR1 is MNHNS and CDR2 SASEGT. This CDR3 comprises 15 residues.

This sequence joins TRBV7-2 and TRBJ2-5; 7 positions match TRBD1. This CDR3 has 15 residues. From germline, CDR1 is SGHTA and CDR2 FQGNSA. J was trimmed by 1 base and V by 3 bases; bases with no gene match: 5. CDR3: CASSFDGTAQETQYF. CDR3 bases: TGTGCCAGCAGCTTCGACGGGACAGCCCAAGAGACCCAGTACTTC.

CDR3 sequence (DNA): TGTGCCAGTAGTTCCGGGACAGGAGAGACCCAGTACTTC. It specifies CASSSGTGETQYF. The V call is TRBV19, the J call TRBJ2-5; 8 bases line up with TRBD1. Germline V gene sequence: CDR1 LNHDA, CDR2 SQIVND (reference sequence). This CDR3 is 13 amino acids long. With 5 bases clipped from V and 4 bases from J, the junction kept 3 bases outside the gene matches.

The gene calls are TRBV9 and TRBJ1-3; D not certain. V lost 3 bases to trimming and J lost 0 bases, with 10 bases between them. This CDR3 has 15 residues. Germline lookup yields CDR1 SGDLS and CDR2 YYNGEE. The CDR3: CASSEEGFSGNTIYF. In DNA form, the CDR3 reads TGTGCCAGCAGCGAGGAAGGGTTCTCTGGAAACACCATATATTTT.

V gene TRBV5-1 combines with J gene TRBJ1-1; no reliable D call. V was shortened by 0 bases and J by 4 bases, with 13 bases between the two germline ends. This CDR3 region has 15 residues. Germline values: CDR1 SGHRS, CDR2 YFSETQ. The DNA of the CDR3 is TGCGCCAGCAGCTTGGAACGTTGGGTCTTCACTGAAGCTTTCTTT. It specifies CASSLERWVFTEAFF.

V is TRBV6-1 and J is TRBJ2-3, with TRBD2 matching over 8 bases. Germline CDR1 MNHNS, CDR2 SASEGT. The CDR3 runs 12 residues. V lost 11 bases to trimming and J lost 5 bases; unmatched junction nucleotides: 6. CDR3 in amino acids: CAGSGVRDTQYF. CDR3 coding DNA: TGTGCCGGTAGCGGGGTAAGAGATACGCAGTATTTT.